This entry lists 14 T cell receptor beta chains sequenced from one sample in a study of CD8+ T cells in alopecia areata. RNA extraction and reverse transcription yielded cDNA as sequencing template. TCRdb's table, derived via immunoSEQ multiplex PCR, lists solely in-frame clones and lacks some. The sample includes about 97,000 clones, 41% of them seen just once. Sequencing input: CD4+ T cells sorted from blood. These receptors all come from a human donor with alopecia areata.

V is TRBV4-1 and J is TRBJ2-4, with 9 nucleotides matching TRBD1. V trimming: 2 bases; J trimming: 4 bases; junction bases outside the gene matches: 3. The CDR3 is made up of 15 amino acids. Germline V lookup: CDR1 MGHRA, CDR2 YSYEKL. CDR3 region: CASSQTGQGKNIQYF. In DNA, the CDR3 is TGCGCCAGCAGCCAAACGGGACAGGGAAAAAACATTCAGTACTTC.

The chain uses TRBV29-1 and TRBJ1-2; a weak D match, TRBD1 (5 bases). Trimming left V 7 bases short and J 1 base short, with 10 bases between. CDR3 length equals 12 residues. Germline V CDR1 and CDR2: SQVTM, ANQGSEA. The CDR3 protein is CSGRRGNYGYTF. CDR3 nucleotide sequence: TGCAGCGGTCGAAGGGGTAACTATGGCTACACCTTC.

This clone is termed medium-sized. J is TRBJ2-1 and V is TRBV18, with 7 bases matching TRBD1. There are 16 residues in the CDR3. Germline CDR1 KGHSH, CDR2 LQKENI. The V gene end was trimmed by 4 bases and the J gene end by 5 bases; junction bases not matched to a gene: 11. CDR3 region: CASSRYTGQIHNEQFF. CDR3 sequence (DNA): TGTGCCAGCTCACGATATACGGGACAGATACACAATGAGCAGTTCTTC.

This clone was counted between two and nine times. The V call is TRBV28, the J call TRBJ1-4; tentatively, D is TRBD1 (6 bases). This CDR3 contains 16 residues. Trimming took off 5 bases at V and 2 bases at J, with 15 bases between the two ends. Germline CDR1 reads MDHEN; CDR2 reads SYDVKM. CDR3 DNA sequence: TGTGCCAGCAGTCAGGGGCGCAGGGTCACTAATGAAAAACTGTTTTTT. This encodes CASSQGRRVTNEKLFF.

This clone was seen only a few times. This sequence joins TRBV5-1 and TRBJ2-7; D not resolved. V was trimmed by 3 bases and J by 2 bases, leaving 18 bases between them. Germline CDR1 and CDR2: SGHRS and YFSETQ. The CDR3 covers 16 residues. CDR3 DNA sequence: TGCGCCAGCAGCTCCTCCGGCGGCCCGCCCCCCTACGAGCAGTACTTC. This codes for CASSSSGGPPPYEQYF.

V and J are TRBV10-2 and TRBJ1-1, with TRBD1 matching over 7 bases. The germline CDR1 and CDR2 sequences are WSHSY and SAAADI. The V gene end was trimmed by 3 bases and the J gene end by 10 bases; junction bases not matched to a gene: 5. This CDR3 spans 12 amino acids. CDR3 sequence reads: CASSELAGGAFF. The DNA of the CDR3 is TGCGCCAGCAGTGAACTAGCAGGGGGAGCTTTCTTT.

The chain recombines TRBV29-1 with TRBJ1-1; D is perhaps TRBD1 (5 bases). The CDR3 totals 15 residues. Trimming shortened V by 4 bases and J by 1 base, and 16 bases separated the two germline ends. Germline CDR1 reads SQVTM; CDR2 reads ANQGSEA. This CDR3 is CSVGQTKKGNTEAFF. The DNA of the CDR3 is TGCAGCGTTGGACAGACCAAGAAGGGGAACACTGAAGCTTTCTTT.

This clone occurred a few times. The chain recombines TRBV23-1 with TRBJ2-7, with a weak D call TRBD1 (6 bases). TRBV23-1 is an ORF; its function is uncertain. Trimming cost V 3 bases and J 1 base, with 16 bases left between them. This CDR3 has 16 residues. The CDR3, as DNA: TGCGCCAGCAGTCACTTTGTTTCAGGGGATTCCTACGAGCAGTACTTC. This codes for CASSHFVSGDSYEQYF.

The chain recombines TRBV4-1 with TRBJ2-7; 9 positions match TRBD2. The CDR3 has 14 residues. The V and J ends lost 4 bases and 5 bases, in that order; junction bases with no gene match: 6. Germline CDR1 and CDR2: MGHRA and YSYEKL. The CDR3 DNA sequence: TGCGCCAGCAGCCTCCTACTAGCGGGCCACGAGCAGTACTTC. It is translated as CASSLLLAGHEQYF.

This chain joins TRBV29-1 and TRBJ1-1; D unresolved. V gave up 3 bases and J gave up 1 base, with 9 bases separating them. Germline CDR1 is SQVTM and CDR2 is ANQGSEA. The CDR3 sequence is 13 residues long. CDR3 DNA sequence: TGCAGCGTTGAGAAGGGCGGGAACACTGAAGCTTTCTTT. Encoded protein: CSVEKGGNTEAFF.

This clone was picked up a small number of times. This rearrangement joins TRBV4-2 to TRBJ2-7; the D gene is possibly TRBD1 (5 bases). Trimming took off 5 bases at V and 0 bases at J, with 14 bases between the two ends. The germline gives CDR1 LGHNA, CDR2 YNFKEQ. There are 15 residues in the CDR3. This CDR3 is CASSSVQGVSYEQYF. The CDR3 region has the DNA TGTGCCAGCAGCTCAGTTCAGGGCGTCTCCTACGAGCAGTACTTC.

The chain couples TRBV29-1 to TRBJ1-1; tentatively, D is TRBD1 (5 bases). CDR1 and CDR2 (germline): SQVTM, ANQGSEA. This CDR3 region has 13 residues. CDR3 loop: CSVGSQGHTEAFF. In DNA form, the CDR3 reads TGCAGTGTGGGCTCCCAGGGTCACACTGAAGCTTTCTTT.

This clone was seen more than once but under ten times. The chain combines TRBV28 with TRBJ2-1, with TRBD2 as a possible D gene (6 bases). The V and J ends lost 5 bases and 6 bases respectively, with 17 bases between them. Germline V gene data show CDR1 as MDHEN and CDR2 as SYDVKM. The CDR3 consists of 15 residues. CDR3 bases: TGTGCCAGCAGTGAGGCGGGATCCACTAGCAATGAGCAGTTCTTC. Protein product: CASSEAGSTSNEQFF.

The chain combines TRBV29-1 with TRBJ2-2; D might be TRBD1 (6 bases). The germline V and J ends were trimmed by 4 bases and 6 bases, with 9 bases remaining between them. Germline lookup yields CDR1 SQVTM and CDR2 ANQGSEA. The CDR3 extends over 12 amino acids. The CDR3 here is CSVGQAAGELFF. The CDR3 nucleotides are TGCAGCGTTGGACAGGCGGCCGGGGAGCTGTTTTTT.